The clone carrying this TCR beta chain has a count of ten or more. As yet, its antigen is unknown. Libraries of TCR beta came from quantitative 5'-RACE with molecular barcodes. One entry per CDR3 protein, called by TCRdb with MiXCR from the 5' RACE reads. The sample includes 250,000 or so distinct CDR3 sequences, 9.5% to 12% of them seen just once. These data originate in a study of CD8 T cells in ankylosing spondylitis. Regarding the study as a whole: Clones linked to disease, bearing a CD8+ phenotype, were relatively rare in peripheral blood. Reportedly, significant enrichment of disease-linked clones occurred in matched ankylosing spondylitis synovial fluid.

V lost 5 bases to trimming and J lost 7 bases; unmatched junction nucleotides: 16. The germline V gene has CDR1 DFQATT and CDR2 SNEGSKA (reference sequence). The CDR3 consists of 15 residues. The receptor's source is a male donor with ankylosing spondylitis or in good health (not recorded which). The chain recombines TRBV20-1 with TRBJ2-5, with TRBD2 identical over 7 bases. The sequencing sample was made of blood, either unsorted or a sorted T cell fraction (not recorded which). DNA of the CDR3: TGCAGTGCTCCGACGGCGGGGGAGGCGATTGCGACCCAGTACTTC. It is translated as CSAPTAGEAIATQYF.